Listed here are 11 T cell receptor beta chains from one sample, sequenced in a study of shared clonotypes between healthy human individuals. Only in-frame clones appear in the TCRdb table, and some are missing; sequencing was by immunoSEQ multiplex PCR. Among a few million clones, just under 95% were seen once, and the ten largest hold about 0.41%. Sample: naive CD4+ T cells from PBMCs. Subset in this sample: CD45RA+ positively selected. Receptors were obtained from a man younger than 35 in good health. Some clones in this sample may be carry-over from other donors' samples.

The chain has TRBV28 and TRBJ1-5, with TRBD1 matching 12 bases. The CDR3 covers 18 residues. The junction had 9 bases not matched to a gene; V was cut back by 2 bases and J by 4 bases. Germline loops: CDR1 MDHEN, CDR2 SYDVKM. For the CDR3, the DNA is TGTGCCAGCAGTTTACGGCCGGGACAGGGGGCTTTTAATCAGCCCCAGCATTTT. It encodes CASSLRPGQGAFNQPQHF.

The CDR3 reads CASIDGQSNTGELFF. CDR3 sequence (DNA): TGTGCCAGCATCGACGGACAGTCGAACACCGGGGAGCTGTTTTTT. The V and J genes are TRBV21-1 and TRBJ2-2; the DNA was not compared with TRBD1, the D call given in the table. TRBV21-1 is labeled a pseudogene. This CDR3 contains 15 residues.

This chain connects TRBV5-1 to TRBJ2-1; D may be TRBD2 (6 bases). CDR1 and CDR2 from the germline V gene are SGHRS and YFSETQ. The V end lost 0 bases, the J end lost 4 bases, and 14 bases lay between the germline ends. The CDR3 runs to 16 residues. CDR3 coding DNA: TGCGCCAGCAGCTTGGTGGGCGGGACTGGGTACAATGAGCAGTTCTTC. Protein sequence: CASSLVGGTGYNEQFF.

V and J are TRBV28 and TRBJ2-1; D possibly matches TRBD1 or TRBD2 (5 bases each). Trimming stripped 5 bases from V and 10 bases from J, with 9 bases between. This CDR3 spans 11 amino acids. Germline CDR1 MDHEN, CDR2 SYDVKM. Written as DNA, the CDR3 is TGTGCCAGCAGTGATGAGGGGGAGCAGTTCTTC. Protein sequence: CASSDEGEQFF.

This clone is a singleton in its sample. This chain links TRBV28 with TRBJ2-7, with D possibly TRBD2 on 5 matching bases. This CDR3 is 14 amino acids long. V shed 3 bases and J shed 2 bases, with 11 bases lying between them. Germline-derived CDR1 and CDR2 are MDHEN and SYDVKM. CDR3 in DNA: TGTGCCAGCAGTTTCCTCCGGGGAACCTACGAGCAGTACTTC. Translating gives CASSFLRGTYEQYF. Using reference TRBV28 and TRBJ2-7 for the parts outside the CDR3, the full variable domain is DVKVTQSSRYLVKRTGEKVFLECVQDMDHENMFWYRQDPGLGLRLIYFSYDVKMKEKGDIPEGYSVSREKKERFSLILESASTNQTSMYLCASSFLRGTYEQYFGPGTRLTVT.

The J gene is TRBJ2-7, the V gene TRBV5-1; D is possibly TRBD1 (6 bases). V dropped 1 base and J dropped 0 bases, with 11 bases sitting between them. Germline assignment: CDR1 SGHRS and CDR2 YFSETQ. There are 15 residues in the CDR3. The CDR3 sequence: CASSLQGPASYEQYF. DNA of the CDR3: TGCGCCAGCAGCTTGCAGGGGCCGGCCTCCTACGAGCAGTACTTC.

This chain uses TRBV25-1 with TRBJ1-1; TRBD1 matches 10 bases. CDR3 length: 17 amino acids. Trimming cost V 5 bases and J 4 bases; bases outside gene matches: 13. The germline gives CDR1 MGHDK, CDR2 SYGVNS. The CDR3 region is CASSSVGGQGYFTEAFF. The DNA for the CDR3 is TGTGCCAGCAGTTCTGTGGGGGGACAGGGGTATTTCACTGAAGCTTTCTTT.

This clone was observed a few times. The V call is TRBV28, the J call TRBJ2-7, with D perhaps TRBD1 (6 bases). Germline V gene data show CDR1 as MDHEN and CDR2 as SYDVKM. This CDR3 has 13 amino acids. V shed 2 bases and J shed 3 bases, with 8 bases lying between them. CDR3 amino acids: CASSLTGLYEQYF. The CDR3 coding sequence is TGTGCCAGCAGTTTAACAGGGCTCTACGAGCAGTACTTC.

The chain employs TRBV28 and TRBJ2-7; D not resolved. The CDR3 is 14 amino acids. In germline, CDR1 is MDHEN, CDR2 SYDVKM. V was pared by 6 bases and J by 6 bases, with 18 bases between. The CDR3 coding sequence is TGTGCCAGCAGGTCGGGCACCCCTACCACCGAGCAGTACTTC. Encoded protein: CASRSGTPTTEQYF.

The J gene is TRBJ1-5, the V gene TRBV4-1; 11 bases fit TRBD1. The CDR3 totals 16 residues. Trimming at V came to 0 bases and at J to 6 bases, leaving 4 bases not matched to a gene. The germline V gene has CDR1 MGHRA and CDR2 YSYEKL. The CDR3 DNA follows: TGCGCCAGCAGCCAAGACCCGGACAGGGGGCTTCAGCCCCAGCATTTT. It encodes CASSQDPDRGLQPQHF.

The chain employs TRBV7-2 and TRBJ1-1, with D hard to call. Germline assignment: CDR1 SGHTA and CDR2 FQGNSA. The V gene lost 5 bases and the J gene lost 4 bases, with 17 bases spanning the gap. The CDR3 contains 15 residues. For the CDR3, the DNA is TGTGCCAGCAGCCTAAACTTCCGGGTGGGCACTGAAGCTTTCTTT. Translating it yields CASSLNFRVGTEAFF.